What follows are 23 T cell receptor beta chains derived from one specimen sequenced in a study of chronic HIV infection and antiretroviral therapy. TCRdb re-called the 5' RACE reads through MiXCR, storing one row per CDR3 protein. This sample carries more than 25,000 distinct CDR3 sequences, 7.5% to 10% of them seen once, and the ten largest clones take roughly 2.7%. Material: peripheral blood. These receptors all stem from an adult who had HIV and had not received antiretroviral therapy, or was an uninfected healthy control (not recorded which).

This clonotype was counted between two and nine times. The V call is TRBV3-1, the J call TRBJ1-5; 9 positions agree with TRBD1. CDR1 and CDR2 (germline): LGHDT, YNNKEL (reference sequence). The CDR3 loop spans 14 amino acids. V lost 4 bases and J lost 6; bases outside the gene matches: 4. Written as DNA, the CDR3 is TGTGCCAGCAGCCCTGGGACAGGGATTCAGCCCCAGCATTTT. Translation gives CASSPGTGIQPQHF.

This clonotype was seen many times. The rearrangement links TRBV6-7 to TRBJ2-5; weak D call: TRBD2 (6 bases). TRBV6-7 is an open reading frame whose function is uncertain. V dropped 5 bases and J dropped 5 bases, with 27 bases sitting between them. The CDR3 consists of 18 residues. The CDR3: CASSSTLRGLPTQETQYF. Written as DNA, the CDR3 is TGTGCCAGCAGTAGTACCCTTAGGGGACTCCCAACCCAGGAGACCCAGTACTTC.

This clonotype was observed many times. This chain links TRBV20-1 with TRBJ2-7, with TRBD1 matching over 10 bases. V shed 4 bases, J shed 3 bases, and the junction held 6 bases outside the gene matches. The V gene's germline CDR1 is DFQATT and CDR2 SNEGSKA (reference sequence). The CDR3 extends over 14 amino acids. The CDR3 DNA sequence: TGCAGTGCTACACCAAGGACAGGGGGCTACGAGCAGTACTTC. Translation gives CSATPRTGGYEQYF.

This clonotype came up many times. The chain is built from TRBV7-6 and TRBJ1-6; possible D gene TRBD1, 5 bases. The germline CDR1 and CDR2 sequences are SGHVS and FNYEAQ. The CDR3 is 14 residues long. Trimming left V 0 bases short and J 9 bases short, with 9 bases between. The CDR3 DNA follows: TGTGCCAGCAGCTTAGCAGGGGATGGTTCACCCCTCCACTTT. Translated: CASSLAGDGSPLHF.

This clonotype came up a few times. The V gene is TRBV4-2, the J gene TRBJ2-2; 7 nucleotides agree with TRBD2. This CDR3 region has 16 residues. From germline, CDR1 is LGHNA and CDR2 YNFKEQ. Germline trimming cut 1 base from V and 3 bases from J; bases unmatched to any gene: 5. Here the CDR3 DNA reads TGTGCCAGCAGCCAAGGTCCAGCGGGGTACACCGGGGAGCTGTTTTTT. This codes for CASSQGPAGYTGELFF.

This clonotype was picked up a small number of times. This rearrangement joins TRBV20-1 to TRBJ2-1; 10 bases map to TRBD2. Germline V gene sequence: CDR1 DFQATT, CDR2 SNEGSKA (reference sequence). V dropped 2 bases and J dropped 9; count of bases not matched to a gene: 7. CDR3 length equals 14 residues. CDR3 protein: CSARLAGEFREQFF. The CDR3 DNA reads TGCAGTGCTAGACTAGCGGGAGAATTTCGTGAGCAGTTCTTC.

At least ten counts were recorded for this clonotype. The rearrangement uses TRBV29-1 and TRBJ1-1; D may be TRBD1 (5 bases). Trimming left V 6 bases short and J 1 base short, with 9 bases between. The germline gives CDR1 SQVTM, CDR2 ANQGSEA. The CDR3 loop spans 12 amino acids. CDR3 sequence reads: CSVQDWNTEAFF. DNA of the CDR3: TGCAGCGTACAGGACTGGAACACTGAAGCTTTCTTT.

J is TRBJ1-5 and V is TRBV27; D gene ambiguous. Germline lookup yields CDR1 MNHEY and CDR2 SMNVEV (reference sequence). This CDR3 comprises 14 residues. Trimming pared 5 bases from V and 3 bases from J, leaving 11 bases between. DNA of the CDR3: TGTGCCAGCAGTCCGACGGGGTTCAATCAGCCCCAGCATTTT. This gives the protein CASSPTGFNQPQHF.

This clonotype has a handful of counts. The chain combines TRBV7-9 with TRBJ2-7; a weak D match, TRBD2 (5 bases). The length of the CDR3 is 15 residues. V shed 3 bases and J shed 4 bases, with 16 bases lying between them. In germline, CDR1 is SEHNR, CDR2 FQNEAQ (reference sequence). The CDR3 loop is CASSFPGKPSYEQYF. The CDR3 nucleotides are TGTGCCAGCAGCTTCCCGGGGAAGCCTTCGTACGAGCAGTACTTC.

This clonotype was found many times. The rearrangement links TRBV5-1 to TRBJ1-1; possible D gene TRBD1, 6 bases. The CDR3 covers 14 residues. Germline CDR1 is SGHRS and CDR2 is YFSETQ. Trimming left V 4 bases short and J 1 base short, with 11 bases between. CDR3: CASSKDSANTEAFF. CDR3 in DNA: TGCGCCAGCAGCAAGGACAGTGCGAACACTGAAGCTTTCTTT.

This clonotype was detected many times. The CDR3 sequence is CASSSPTVTNEKLFF. Here the CDR3 DNA reads TGTGCCAGCAGTTCCCCGACAGTAACTAATGAAAAACTGTTTTTT. The gene calls are TRBV6-6 and TRBJ1-4, with D perhaps TRBD1 (5 bases). The length of the CDR3 is 15 residues. Germline CDR1 MNHNY, CDR2 SVGAGI (reference sequence). Trimming pared 4 bases from V and 1 base from J, leaving 10 bases between.

CDR3 residues: CASSREGLAGGPFAYEQYF. CDR3 coding DNA: TGTGCCAGCAGCCGGGAAGGGCTAGCGGGAGGGCCGTTTGCCTACGAGCAGTACTTC. This sequence joins TRBV3-1 and TRBJ2-7; 12 bases are a match to TRBD2. The V segment lost 4 bases and the J segment 2 bases; nucleotides outside the gene matches: 15. CDR1 LGHDT and CDR2 YNNKEL come from the germline V gene (reference sequence). The CDR3 has 19 residues.

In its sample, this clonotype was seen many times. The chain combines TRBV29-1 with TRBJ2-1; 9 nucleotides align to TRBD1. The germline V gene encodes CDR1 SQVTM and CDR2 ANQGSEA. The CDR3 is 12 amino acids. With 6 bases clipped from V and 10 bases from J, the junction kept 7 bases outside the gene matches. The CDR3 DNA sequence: TGCAGCGTGTGGACAGGGGTTGGCGAGCAGTTCTTC. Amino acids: CSVWTGVGEQFF.

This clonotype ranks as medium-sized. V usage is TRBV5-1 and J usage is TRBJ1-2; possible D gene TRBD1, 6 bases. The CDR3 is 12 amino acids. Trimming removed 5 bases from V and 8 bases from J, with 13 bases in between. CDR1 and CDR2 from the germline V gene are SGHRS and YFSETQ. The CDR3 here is CASSFNREGYTF. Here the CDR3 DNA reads TGCGCCAGCAGTTTCAACAGGGAAGGCTACACCTTC.

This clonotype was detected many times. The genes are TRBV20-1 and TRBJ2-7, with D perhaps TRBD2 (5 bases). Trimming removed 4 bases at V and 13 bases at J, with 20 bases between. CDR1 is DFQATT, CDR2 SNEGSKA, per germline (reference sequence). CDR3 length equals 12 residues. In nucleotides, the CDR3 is TGCAGTGCTACCCCGGAGGCAGGCCGTCTCTACTTC. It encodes CSATPEAGRLYF.

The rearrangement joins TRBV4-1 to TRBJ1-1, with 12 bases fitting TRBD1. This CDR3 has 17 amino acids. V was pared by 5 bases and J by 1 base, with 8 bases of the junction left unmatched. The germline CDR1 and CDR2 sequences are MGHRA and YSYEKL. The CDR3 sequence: CASSIRDRGPRNTEAFF. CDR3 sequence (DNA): TGCGCCAGCAGCATCCGGGACAGGGGGCCTCGGAACACTGAAGCTTTCTTT.

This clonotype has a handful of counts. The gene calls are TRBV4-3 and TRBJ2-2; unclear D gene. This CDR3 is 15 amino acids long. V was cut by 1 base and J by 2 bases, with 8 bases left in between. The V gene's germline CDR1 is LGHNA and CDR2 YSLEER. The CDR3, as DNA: TGCGCCAGCAGCCAAGGACGGTCCAACACCGGGGAGCTGTTTTTT. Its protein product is CASSQGRSNTGELFF.

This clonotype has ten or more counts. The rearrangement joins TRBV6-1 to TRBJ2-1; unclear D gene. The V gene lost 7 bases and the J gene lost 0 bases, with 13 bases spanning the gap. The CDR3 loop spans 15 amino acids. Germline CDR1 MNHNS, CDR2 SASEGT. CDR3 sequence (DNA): TGTGCCAGCACCATTAGTACAAGCTCCTACAATGAGCAGTTCTTC. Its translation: CASTISTSSYNEQFF.

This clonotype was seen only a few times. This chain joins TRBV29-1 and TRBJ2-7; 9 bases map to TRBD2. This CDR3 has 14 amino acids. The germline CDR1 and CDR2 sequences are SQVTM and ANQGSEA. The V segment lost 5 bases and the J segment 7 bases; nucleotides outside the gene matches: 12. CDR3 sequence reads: CSVSPDLAGREQYF. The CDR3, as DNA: TGCAGCGTTTCCCCCGACCTAGCGGGGAGAGAGCAGTACTTC.

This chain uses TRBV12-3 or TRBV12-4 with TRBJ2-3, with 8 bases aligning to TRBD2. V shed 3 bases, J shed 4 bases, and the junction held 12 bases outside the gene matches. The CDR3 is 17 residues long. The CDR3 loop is CASSFYGTRPNADTQYF. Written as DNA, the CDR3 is TGTGCCAGCAGTTTCTACGGGACTAGACCCAACGCAGATACGCAGTATTTT.

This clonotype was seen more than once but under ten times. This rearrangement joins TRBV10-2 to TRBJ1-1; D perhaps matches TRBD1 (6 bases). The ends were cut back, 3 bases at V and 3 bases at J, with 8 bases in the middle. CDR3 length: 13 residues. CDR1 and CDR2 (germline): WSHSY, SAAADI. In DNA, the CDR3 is TGCGCCAGCAGTGAAGCAGGGGACACTGAAGCTTTCTTT. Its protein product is CASSEAGDTEAFF.

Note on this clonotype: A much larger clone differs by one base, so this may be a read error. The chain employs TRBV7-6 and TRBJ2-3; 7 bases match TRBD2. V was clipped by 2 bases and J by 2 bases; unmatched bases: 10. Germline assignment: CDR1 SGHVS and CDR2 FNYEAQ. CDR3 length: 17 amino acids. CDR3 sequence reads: CASSLRVSSGDTDTQYF. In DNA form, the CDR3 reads TGTGCCAGCAGCTTAAGGGTCTCTAGCGGTGACACAGATACGCAGTATTTT.

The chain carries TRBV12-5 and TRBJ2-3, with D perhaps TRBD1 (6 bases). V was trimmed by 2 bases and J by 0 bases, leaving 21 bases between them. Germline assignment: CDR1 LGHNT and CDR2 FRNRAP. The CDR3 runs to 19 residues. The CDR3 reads CASGLPSDRPSGSTDTQYF. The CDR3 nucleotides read TGTGCTAGTGGTTTGCCCTCCGACAGGCCTTCTGGGAGCACAGATACGCAGTATTTT.